These 17 T cell receptor beta chains were sequenced from one sample in a study of early T cells in non-severe SARS-CoV-2 infection. One entry per CDR3 protein results from TCRdb running MiXCR on the 5' RACE reads. This table has some 36,000 distinct CDR3 sequences, around 6.5% appearing once. Sequenced here: whole blood, sampled at baseline. Receptor source: an adult who was a healthcare worker with PCR-confirmed SARS-CoV-2 infection or an uninfected control (not recorded which).

This chain links TRBV28 with TRBJ2-6, with D uncertain. Germline CDR1 is MDHEN and CDR2 is SYDVKM. Trimming shortened V by 3 bases and J by 0 bases, and 12 bases separated the two germline ends. The CDR3 spans 17 residues. The CDR3 region has the DNA TGTGCCAGCAGTTTCCCGAGTTTGGACTCTGGGGCCAACGTCCTGACTTTC. Translated: CASSFPSLDSGANVLTF.

This clonotype was counted at least ten times. V usage is TRBV30 and J usage is TRBJ1-2; D not resolved. Germline CDR1 and CDR2: GTSNPN and SVGIG (reference sequence). This CDR3 region has 14 residues. V was cut by 0 bases and J by 6 bases, with 14 bases left in between. The CDR3 here is CAWSVLGGGDGYTF. In nucleotides, the CDR3 is TGTGCCTGGAGTGTATTAGGAGGTGGAGATGGCTACACCTTC.

This clonotype was recorded at least ten times. This rearrangement joins TRBV20-1 to TRBJ1-5; TRBD1 agrees at 9 bases. The V gene end was trimmed by 3 bases and the J gene end by 6 bases; junction bases not matched to a gene: 9. Germline CDR1 reads DFQATT; CDR2 reads SNEGSKA (reference sequence). The CDR3 has 15 amino acids. CDR3 amino acids: CSASPPGQGRQPQHF. The CDR3 nucleotides read TGCAGTGCTAGCCCTCCGGGACAGGGTCGTCAGCCCCAGCATTTT.

The rearrangement uses TRBV6-1 and TRBJ1-2; TRBD1 aligns across 8 bases. J was trimmed by 4 bases and V by 3 bases; bases with no gene match: 1. The CDR3 runs to 13 residues. CDR1 is MNHNS and CDR2 is SASEGT in the germline V gene. The CDR3 nucleotides are TGTGCCAGCAGTGAGGACAGGGTCTATGGCTACACCTTC. This gives the protein CASSEDRVYGYTF.

V gene TRBV4-2 combines with J gene TRBJ2-7; the D is unclear. CDR1 is LGHNA, CDR2 YNFKEQ, per germline. Between the trimmed V and J ends, which lost 0 bases and 6 bases, there was a span of 9 bases. The CDR3 sequence is 13 residues long. The CDR3 DNA sequence: TGTGCCAGCAGCCAAGATGCGGCAGGCGAGCAGTACTTC. It specifies CASSQDAAGEQYF.

The chain couples TRBV29-1 to TRBJ2-7, with TRBD1 matching over 9 bases. The CDR3 has 13 amino acids. Trimming cost V 4 bases and J 6 bases; bases outside gene matches: 7. The V gene's germline CDR1 is SQVTM and CDR2 ANQGSEA. The CDR3 DNA follows: TGCAGCGTTGCGGGACAGGGTGTCTCCGAGCAGTACTTC. This codes for CSVAGQGVSEQYF.

This clonotype showed up just a few times. This chain uses TRBV5-1 with TRBJ2-5; D gene unclear. This CDR3 spans 13 amino acids. Germline values: CDR1 SGHRS, CDR2 YFSETQ. Trimming removed 1 base at V and 5 bases at J, with 9 bases between. CDR3 in amino acids: CASSLTVTETQYF. CDR3 DNA: TGCGCCAGCAGCTTGACAGTTACGGAGACCCAGTACTTC. The whole variable domain, remainder taken from reference TRBV5-1 and TRBJ2-5, is KAGVTQTPRYLIKTRGQQVTLSCSPISGHRSVSWYQQTPGQGLQFLFEYFSETQRNKGNFPGRFSGRQFSNSRSEMNVSTLELGDSALYLCASSLTVTETQYFGPGTRLLVL.

Ten or more counts support this clonotype. The genes are TRBV13 and TRBJ2-7; no clear D gene. V was pared by 0 bases and J by 2 bases, with 5 bases between. Germline V gene sequence: CDR1 PRHDT, CDR2 FYEKMQ (reference sequence). This CDR3 comprises 13 residues. CDR3 in DNA: TGTGCCAGCAGCTTAGGAGGTCCCTACGAGCAGTACTTC. Amino acid sequence: CASSLGGPYEQYF.

The chain employs TRBV2 and TRBJ2-3, with D unclear. CDR3 size: 11 residues. Germline values: CDR1 SNHLY, CDR2 FYNNEI. Trimming removed 7 bases from V and 3 bases from J, with 5 bases in between. CDR3 nucleotide sequence: TGTGCCAGCACCCGAACAGATACGCAGTATTTT. It codes for CASTRTDTQYF.

This clonotype was counted at least ten times. The chain couples TRBV28 to TRBJ1-1; 9 nucleotides agree with TRBD1. The CDR3 has 14 amino acids. The V and J ends lost 3 bases and 8 bases, in that order; junction bases with no gene match: 7. Looked up from germline, CDR1 is MDHEN and CDR2 is SYDVKM. The CDR3 coding sequence is TGTGCCAGCAGTTTTACAGGGGGCCGCACAGAAGCTTTCTTT. Residues: CASSFTGGRTEAFF.

This clonotype has a count of ten or more. The genes are TRBV6-6 and TRBJ1-5; a weak D match, TRBD1 (6 bases). Germline lookup yields CDR1 MNHNY and CDR2 SVGAGI (reference sequence). This CDR3 is 15 amino acids long. Trimming stripped 0 bases from V and 4 bases from J, with 10 bases between. The CDR3, as DNA: TGTGCCAGCAGTTACTCACAGGGAGAGAATCAGCCCCAGCATTTT. It specifies CASSYSQGENQPQHF.

This clonotype was seen more than once but under ten times. The chain uses TRBV24-1 and TRBJ2-1; D uncertain. CDR1 is KGHDR and CDR2 is SFDVKD in the germline V gene. Between the trimmed V and J ends, which lost 6 bases and 2 bases, there was a span of 7 bases. The CDR3 spans 13 residues. CDR3 nucleotide sequence: TGTGCCACCAGTCGTACAGCCTACAATGAGCAGTTCTTC. Translated: CATSRTAYNEQFF.

The rearrangement joins TRBV27 to TRBJ1-1; D may be TRBD1 (5 bases). Germline CDR1 is MNHEY and CDR2 is SMNVEV (reference sequence). CDR3 length equals 13 residues. V was clipped by 7 bases and J by 4 bases, with 13 bases between them. CDR3 protein: CASTPGPVTEAFF. The CDR3 DNA is TGTGCCAGCACCCCAGGGCCCGTCACTGAAGCTTTCTTT.

This clonotype is labeled medium-sized (0.01 to 0.1%). The chain carries TRBV5-8 and TRBJ2-5, with TRBD2 identical over 13 bases. Unmatched junction bases numbered 5, after V lost 4 bases and J lost 5 bases. The CDR3 consists of 15 residues. Germline assignment: CDR1 SGHTS and CDR2 YDEGEE. Written as DNA, the CDR3 is TGTGCCAGCAGCGGCGGGACTAGCGGGATTGAGACCCAGTACTTC. Translating it yields CASSGGTSGIETQYF.

This clonotype appeared many times. The J gene is TRBJ2-3, the V gene TRBV6-6; no definite D call. This CDR3 region has 14 residues. Per the germline V gene, CDR1 is MNHNY and CDR2 is SVGAGI (reference sequence). Trimming took 9 bases from V and 2 from J, leaving 15 bases between them. Written as DNA, the CDR3 is TGTGCCAGTCCCTCTGATGGGTCCACAGATACGCAGTATTTT. Translated: CASPSDGSTDTQYF.

This clonotype was seen many times. The chain joins TRBV7-9 to TRBJ2-7, with 11 bases that match TRBD2. From germline, CDR1 is SEHNR and CDR2 FQNEAQ (reference sequence). The CDR3 is 15 amino acids. Trimming at V came to 5 bases and at J to 3 bases, leaving 6 bases not matched to a gene. The CDR3: CASSLSGRAHYEQYF. The CDR3 DNA follows: TGTGCCAGCAGCCTTAGCGGGAGGGCCCACTACGAGCAGTACTTC.

This clonotype showed up many times. The genes are TRBV3-1 and TRBJ2-1; weak D call: TRBD2 (5 bases). The germline V and J ends were trimmed by 1 base and 4 bases, with 14 bases remaining between them. From germline, CDR1 is LGHDT and CDR2 YNNKEL (reference sequence). The CDR3 is made up of 16 amino acids. The CDR3 DNA is TGTGCCAGCAGCCAAGGAGGGCTAGCTAGTTACAATGAGCAGTTCTTC. This encodes CASSQGGLASYNEQFF.